The 28 T cell receptor beta chains listed next were all sequenced from one sample in a study of neoadjuvant nivolumab and ipilimumab in lung cancer (TCRdb year 2020). In light of the paper, this sample's time point label describes: at surgical resection after neoadjuvant nivolumab +/- ipilimumab. Library creation used the immunoSEQ multiplex PCR assay. In TCRdb, the immuneACCESS table is reduced to in-frame sequences with V and J assigned. These tables do not hold every clone; where another copy was compared, an unresolved V gene accounts for under half, and the others remain unexplained. The table for this sample lists 15,000 to 20,000 clones; around 79% of them were counted only once. About 9.8% of the sample belongs to the ten largest clones. The sequences come from tumor tissue, collected after neoadjuvant nivolumab, alone or with ipilimumab, at or shortly before surgery. These TCRs come from an adult with non-small cell lung cancer.

This chain joins TRBV4-3 and TRBJ1-4; D is undetermined. CDR3 size: 16 residues. Germline-derived CDR1 and CDR2 are LGHNA and YSLEER. V was shortened by 4 bases and J by 0 bases, with 12 bases between the two germline ends. The CDR3 DNA reads as TGCGCCAGCAGCCCCGGGGATATTACAACTAATGAAAAACTGTTTTTT. The encoded protein is CASSPGDITTNEKLFF.

The sample holds a few counts of this clone. The chain couples TRBV7-9 to TRBJ1-4; D is unresolved. Trimming cost V 1 base and J 8 bases, with 17 bases left between them. CDR1 and CDR2 from the germline V gene are SEHNR and FQNEAQ (reference sequence). This CDR3 region has 16 residues. CDR3 protein: CASSLGASTAGEKLFF. The CDR3 nucleotides are TGTGCCAGCAGCTTAGGAGCATCGACGGCTGGGGAAAAACTGTTTTTT.

This clone was found once. The chain uses TRBV7-9 and TRBJ2-4; 7 bases agree with TRBD1. V shed 1 base and J 4 bases; nucleotides not matched to a gene: 4. The length of the CDR3 is 15 residues. Germline values: CDR1 SEHNR, CDR2 FQNEAQ (reference sequence). CDR3 DNA: TGTGCCAGCAGCTTAGTGACAGGGCAGAAAAACATTCAGTACTTC. This encodes CASSLVTGQKNIQYF.

The chain combines TRBV13 with TRBJ2-3; D unresolved. The germline V and J ends were trimmed by 2 bases and 2 bases, with 2 bases remaining between them. CDR1 is PRHDT and CDR2 is FYEKMQ in the germline V gene (reference sequence). CDR3 length: 12 amino acids. This CDR3 reads CASSLNTDTQYF. The CDR3 DNA reads TGTGCCAGCAGCTTAAACACAGATACGCAGTATTTT.

The V gene is TRBV29-1, the J gene TRBJ2-3; D is uncertain. The V gene lost 3 bases and the J gene lost 0 bases, with 7 bases spanning the gap. The germline CDR1 and CDR2 sequences are SQVTM and ANQGSEA. This CDR3 is built from 13 residues. The DNA for the CDR3 is TGCAGCGTTGACTGGCAAAGCACAGATACGCAGTATTTT. It encodes CSVDWQSTDTQYF.

This rearrangement joins TRBV28 to TRBJ1-1; a weak D match, TRBD1 (6 bases). V was pared by 8 bases and J by 1 base, with 14 bases between. This CDR3 spans 14 amino acids. The germline V gene encodes CDR1 MDHEN and CDR2 SYDVKM. DNA of the CDR3: TGTGCCAGCCTTCCCAACAGGGCGAACACTGAAGCTTTCTTT. Translating it yields CASLPNRANTEAFF.

The V call is TRBV11-1, the J call TRBJ1-1, with D possibly matching TRBD1 (5 bases). The germline V and J ends were trimmed by 6 bases and 0 bases, with 8 bases remaining between them. Germline V gene data show CDR1 as SGHAT and CDR2 as FQDESV (reference sequence). The CDR3 sequence is 13 residues long. In nucleotides, the CDR3 is TGTGCCAGCAGGGGGACGCTGAACACTGAAGCTTTCTTT. As protein: CASRGTLNTEAFF. The entire variable domain, with the rest obtained from reference TRBV11-1 and TRBJ1-1, is as follows: EAEVAQSPRYKITEKSQAVAFWCDPISGHATLYWYRQILGQGPELLVQFQDESVVDDSQLPKDRFSAERLKGVDSTLKIQPAELGDSAMYLCASRGTLNTEAFFGQGTRLTVV.

This clone was detected a few times. The genes are TRBV14 and TRBJ1-6; 9 positions agree with TRBD1. V was clipped by 7 bases and J by 9 bases; unmatched bases: 16. Germline V gene data show CDR1 as SGHDN and CDR2 as FVKESK. This CDR3 is 17 amino acids long. The CDR3 DNA follows: TGTGCCAGCACCCCCAAGAAGCGGGACAGGGTAAGTTCACCCCTCCACTTT. Protein: CASTPKKRDRVSSPLHF.

CDR3 coding DNA: TGTGCCTGGAGTCCAGGAGATTTATACGCTGGAAACACCATATATTTT. Protein: CAWSPGDLYAGNTIYF. The gene calls are TRBV30 and TRBJ1-3; D is undetermined. The CDR3 has 16 amino acids. The V end lost 2 bases, the J end lost 2 bases, and 16 bases lay between the germline ends. Germline lookup yields CDR1 GTSNPN and CDR2 SVGIG (reference sequence).

The chain employs TRBV19 and TRBJ1-3; tentatively, D is TRBD1 (6 bases). V was shortened by 6 bases and J by 0 bases, with 15 bases between the two germline ends. Germline CDR1 reads LNHDA; CDR2 reads SQIVND (reference sequence). The CDR3 totals 16 residues. In DNA form, the CDR3 reads TGTGCCAGTAGGCCACAGGGCGCTACCTCTGGAAACACCATATATTTT. It specifies CASRPQGATSGNTIYF.

This rearrangement joins TRBV11-2 to TRBJ1-1, with 10 nucleotides matching TRBD1. The CDR3 contains 15 residues. Germline loops: CDR1 SGHAT, CDR2 FQNNGV. V lost 4 bases and J lost 10; bases outside the gene matches: 12. The CDR3 nucleotides read TGTGCCAGCAGCTCGGACAGGGGGAAGGTTATTGGAGCTTTCTTT. Translation gives CASSSDRGKVIGAFF.

This clone was counted a single time. The rearrangement links TRBV11-2 to TRBJ1-4; D remains ambiguous. The V gene lost 3 bases and the J gene lost 2 bases, with 10 bases spanning the gap. Germline assignment: CDR1 SGHAT and CDR2 FQNNGV. The CDR3 runs 15 residues. The DNA for the CDR3 is TGTGCCAGCAGCTTGGGGAGGCTTACTAATGAAAAACTGTTTTTT. It translates to CASSLGRLTNEKLFF. The variable domain in full, with the rest retrieved from reference TRBV11-2 and TRBJ1-4, is EAGVAQSPRYKIIEKRQSVAFWCNPISGHATLYWYQQILGQGPKLLIQFQNNGVVDDSQLPKDRFSAERLKGVDSTLKIQPAKLEDSAVYLCASSLGRLTNEKLFFGSGTQLSVL.

This chain uses TRBV14 with TRBJ2-1, with D perhaps matching TRBD2 (5 bases). V lost 8 bases and J 9 bases, leaving 11 bases between the germline ends. The CDR3 covers 11 residues. Germline lookup yields CDR1 SGHDN and CDR2 FVKESK. The CDR3 nucleotides are TGTGCCAGCGCGGTTGGAGGTGAGCAGTTCTTC. This encodes CASAVGGEQFF.

This chain uses TRBV7-8 with TRBJ2-5, with D uncertain. V lost 3 bases to trimming and J lost 5 bases, with 13 bases between them. From germline, CDR1 is SGHVS and CDR2 FQNEAQ. This CDR3 spans 14 amino acids. As DNA, the CDR3 is TGTGCCAGCAGCTTTACAGTTAGATCGGAGACCCAGTACTTC. As protein: CASSFTVRSETQYF.

The V gene is TRBV4-3, the J gene TRBJ1-2, with D tentatively TRBD1 (6 bases). CDR1 and CDR2 (germline): LGHNA, YSLEER. The CDR3 has 15 amino acids. V lost 6 bases to trimming and J lost 0 bases, with 14 bases between them. DNA for the CDR3: TGCGCCAGCAGTCAGGGAGGGGGTTCTAACTATGGCTACACCTTC. This codes for CASSQGGGSNYGYTF.

CDR3 amino acids: CASSLKGATTGANVLTF. The CDR3 DNA reads as TGTGCCAGCAGCTTGAAAGGAGCGACAACTGGGGCCAACGTCCTGACTTTC. V and J are TRBV7-3 and TRBJ2-6; D uncertain. CDR1 and CDR2 (germline): SGHTA, FQGTGA. The CDR3 has 17 amino acids. V lost 3 bases to trimming and J lost 2 bases, with 14 bases between them.

The chain couples TRBV4-3 to TRBJ2-3; the D call may be TRBD1 or TRBD2 (6 bases each). The germline V and J ends were trimmed by 0 bases and 2 bases, with 12 bases remaining between them. CDR3 size: 16 residues. The germline V gene has CDR1 LGHNA and CDR2 YSLEER. CDR3 DNA sequence: TGCGCCAGCAGCCAAGATTTTGGGGGGCACACAGATACGCAGTATTTT. This gives the protein CASSQDFGGHTDTQYF.

A remark on this clone: The sample has other DNA sequences that encode this CDR3 too. This chain joins TRBV6-5 and TRBJ2-3; D is unresolved. Germline V gene data show CDR1 as MNHEY and CDR2 as SVGAGI. The CDR3 extends over 13 amino acids. V was shortened by 2 bases and J by 4 bases, with 7 bases between the two germline ends. Written as DNA, the CDR3 is TGTGCCAGCAGTTACCGGATGGCAGATACGCAGTATTTT. Amino acid sequence: CASSYRMADTQYF.

The chain combines TRBV5-1 with TRBJ2-7, with unresolved D. Trimming stripped 7 bases from V and 2 bases from J, with 13 bases between. CDR3 length equals 13 residues. Germline assignment: CDR1 SGHRS and CDR2 YFSETQ. In DNA, the CDR3 is TGCGCCAGCGCTCCCGACGGAACCTACGAGCAGTACTTC. Its protein product is CASAPDGTYEQYF.

The table lists this clone with a few counts. J is TRBJ2-7 and V is TRBV30, with 12 bases identical to TRBD2. Trimming cost V 3 bases and J 5 bases; bases outside gene matches: 14. CDR3 length: 17 residues. In germline, CDR1 is GTSNPN, CDR2 SVGIG (reference sequence). CDR3 in DNA: TGTGCCTGGAGCGATCGACTAGCGGGGGCCACAGGGGACGAGCAGTACTTC. It yields the protein CAWSDRLAGATGDEQYF.

V usage is TRBV6-1 and J usage is TRBJ2-3, with D uncertain. The CDR3 has 12 amino acids. V gave up 6 bases and J gave up 2 bases, with 6 bases separating them. Germline V gene lookup returns CDR1 MNHNS and CDR2 SASEGT. The CDR3 region is CASRGTTDTQYF. DNA for the CDR3: TGTGCCAGCAGAGGTACCACAGATACGCAGTATTTT.

The J gene is TRBJ1-6, the V gene TRBV30; 8 bases are a match to TRBD1. The CDR3 is made up of 17 amino acids. V shed 0 bases and J 11 bases; nucleotides not matched to a gene: 15. Germline lookup yields CDR1 GTSNPN and CDR2 SVGIG (reference sequence). CDR3 nucleotides: TGTGCCTGGAGTGTATTGGGAGGGGACAGGATAGTTACACCCCTCCACTTT. Translating gives CAWSVLGGDRIVTPLHF.

V usage is TRBV4-1 and J usage is TRBJ2-3, with D perhaps matching TRBD1 (5 bases). This CDR3 comprises 15 residues. Trimming removed 4 bases from V and 1 base from J, with 12 bases in between. Germline V gives CDR1 MGHRA, CDR2 YSYEKL. CDR3 nucleotides: TGCGCCAGCAGCCCGTATGAACAGGGCACAGATACGCAGTATTTT. Translated: CASSPYEQGTDTQYF.

The chain has TRBV4-3 and TRBJ2-2; maybe TRBD1 (5 bases). This CDR3 is built from 16 residues. The V gene lost 0 bases and the J gene lost 6 bases, with 14 bases spanning the gap. CDR1 and CDR2 (germline): LGHNA, YSLEER. In DNA, the CDR3 is TGCGCCAGCAGCCAAGATCCAGGGTTTTCGGCCGGGGAGCTGTTTTTT. Its translation is CASSQDPGFSAGELFF.

This chain joins TRBV6-4 and TRBJ2-3, with D possibly being TRBD1 (6 bases). V gave up 3 bases and J gave up 8 bases, with 12 bases separating them. Germline V gives CDR1 MRHNA, CDR2 SNTAGT. The CDR3 is 13 residues long. CDR3 nucleotide sequence: TGTGCCAGCAGTGAGGCCAGGGGTGGTACGCAGTATTTT. This sequence encodes CASSEARGGTQYF.

This clone appeared once. CDR3 loop: CSVAGQGSSYEQYF. The CDR3 DNA reads as TGCAGCGTGGCAGGACAGGGGAGCTCCTACGAGCAGTACTTC. The chain is built from TRBV29-1 and TRBJ2-7; 9 nucleotides line up with TRBD1. CDR3 size: 14 residues. Losses at the gene ends were 6 bases for V and 0 bases for J; bases not matched to a gene: 6. The germline CDR1 and CDR2 sequences are SQVTM and ANQGSEA.

The J gene is TRBJ1-2, the V gene TRBV6-5; D may be TRBD1 (5 bases). The CDR3 contains 13 residues. Deletions cut 10 bases from V and 4 bases from J, with 16 bases between. Looked up from germline, CDR1 is MNHEY and CDR2 is SVGAGI. The CDR3 region has the DNA TGTGCCACCTTTCCGGGGGGGGTCTATGGCTACACCTTC. This codes for CATFPGGVYGYTF.

CDR3 residues: CASTQWGSQPQHF. The CDR3 coding sequence is TGTGCCAGCACCCAATGGGGGAGTCAGCCCCAGCATTTT. This chain links TRBV6-6 with TRBJ1-5; D possibly corresponds to TRBD1 (5 bases). The germline V gene has CDR1 MNHNY and CDR2 SVGAGI (reference sequence). The germline V and J ends were trimmed by 7 bases and 6 bases, with 13 bases remaining between them. This CDR3 is 13 amino acids long.